The following is a T cell receptor (beta chain) sequence with its context. No antigen is known for it. The extraction recovered at least 6 micrograms of total RNA per sample. Combining a sample-barcoded 5' primer with a J-beta primer mix, a second PCR ran for about 6 to 12 cycles. TCRdb redid the calling of the 5' RACE reads with MiXCR, one entry per CDR3 protein. Of 540,000 or so distinct CDR3 sequences listed, 27% are singletons. These data come from a study of blood T cells in healthy people across ages. Study observations and caveats: In the absence of known donor CMV status, changes in expanded clonotypes were possibly confounded. Researchers said unsorted PBMCs prevented a conclusive naive versus antigen-experienced comparison. Per million T cells, TCR beta diversity dropped roughly linearly as age increased.

The V end lost 4 bases, the J end lost 5 bases, and 12 bases lay between the germline ends. In germline, CDR1 is SSHAT, CDR2 FNYEAQ (reference sequence). The CDR3 covers 14 residues. The TCR was taken from a woman between 65 and 79 years old in good health. The chain carries TRBV7-7 and TRBJ2-1; a possible D gene is TRBD1 (5 bases). Sequenced: blood. The CDR3 here is CASSYLGANNEQFF. The CDR3 coding sequence is TGTGCCAGCAGCTATCTAGGGGCAAACAATGAGCAGTTCTTC.